The 25 T cell receptor beta chains in this list originate from one sample, sequenced in a study of T cell responses to AZD1222 COVID-19 vaccine. The table came from immunoSEQ multiplex PCR; TCRdb's copy has only in-frame clones and leaves some out. Altogether 90,000 to 120,000 clones are present, approximately 90% being singletons, with the ten largest covering approximately 3.1%. Material: peripheral blood, obtained on day 0 of MenACWY control vaccination. The receptors originated from an adult in good health.

The V and J genes are TRBV18 and TRBJ2-4; the match to TRBD2 covers 14 bases. Trimming at V came to 6 bases and at J to 1 base, leaving 11 bases not matched to a gene. CDR1 is KGHSH and CDR2 is LQKENI in the germline V gene. The CDR3 has 19 residues. The CDR3 DNA follows: TGTGCCAGCTCCCGGAGGACTAGCGGGGGGTCGACGGCCAAAAACATTCAGTACTTC. Translation: CASSRRTSGGSTAKNIQYF. The full variable domain, rest sourced from reference TRBV18 and TRBJ2-4, is NAGVMQNPRHLVRRRGQEARLRCSPMKGHSHVYWYRQLPEEGLKFMVYLQKENIIDESGMPKERFSAEFPKEGPSILRIQQVVRGDSAAYFCASSRRTSGGSTAKNIQYFGAGTRLSVL.

The chain combines TRBV25-1 with TRBJ1-4, with no clear D. Germline CDR1 reads MGHDK; CDR2 reads SYGVNS. V shed 8 bases and J shed 0 bases, with 13 bases lying between them. The CDR3 runs to 15 residues. DNA for the CDR3: TGTGCCAGCGGCAGAACTACCGCAACTAATGAAAAACTGTTTTTT. It translates to CASGRTTATNEKLFF.

The gene calls are TRBV11-2 and TRBJ1-4; maybe TRBD1 (6 bases). The CDR3 is 16 residues long. The V gene lost 5 bases and the J gene lost 8 bases, with 21 bases spanning the gap. The germline V gene encodes CDR1 SGHAT and CDR2 FQNNGV. The CDR3 loop is CASSPGVRLRHEKLFF. The CDR3, as DNA: TGTGCCAGCAGCCCAGGGGTACGGCTGAGACACGAAAAACTGTTTTTT.

The genes are TRBV29-1 and TRBJ2-7, with 13 bases aligning to TRBD2. Germline CDR1 reads SQVTM; CDR2 reads ANQGSEA. Trimming cost V 7 bases and J 4 bases; bases outside gene matches: 1. The length of the CDR3 is 12 residues. This CDR3 is CSAGLAGYEQYF. In DNA form, the CDR3 reads TGCAGCGCGGGACTAGCGGGGTACGAGCAGTACTTC.

The V call is TRBV6-2 or TRBV6-3, the J call TRBJ1-5, with a tentative D call TRBD1 (6 bases). Germline CDR1 and CDR2: MNHEY and SVGEGT. The CDR3 spans 13 residues. The ends were cut back, 2 bases at V and 6 bases at J, with 8 bases in the middle. CDR3: CASSYGGPQPQHF. CDR3 nucleotide sequence: TGTGCCAGCAGTTACGGGGGGCCTCAGCCCCAGCATTTT.

The J gene is TRBJ2-1, the V gene TRBV7-2, with D uncertain. V was shortened by 1 base and J by 5 bases, with 9 bases between the two germline ends. CDR1 and CDR2 from the germline V gene are SGHTA and FQGNSA. The CDR3 spans 14 residues. CDR3 sequence: CASSLVTGNNEQFF. For the CDR3, the DNA is TGTGCCAGCAGCTTAGTAACGGGTAACAATGAGCAGTTCTTC.

This clone was counted only a few times. The V and J genes are TRBV9 and TRBJ2-1; 14 bases match TRBD2. The CDR3 extends over 17 amino acids. The trim removed 6 bases at V and 2 bases at J, leaving 7 bases unmatched. The germline V gene has CDR1 SGDLS and CDR2 YYNGEE. The CDR3 DNA reads as TGTGCCAGCACTAGACTAGCGGGGGGGCTGGCCTACAATGAGCAGTTCTTC. This sequence encodes CASTRLAGGLAYNEQFF.

The chain has TRBV13 and TRBJ1-2; TRBD1 aligns across 7 bases. The CDR3 totals 12 residues. CDR1 is PRHDT, CDR2 FYEKMQ, per germline (reference sequence). Unmatched junction bases numbered 5, after V lost 3 bases and J lost 10 bases. CDR3 bases: TGTGCCAGCAGCTTCGGACAGGCCCACTACACCTTC. The encoded protein is CASSFGQAHYTF.

This clone was observed once. Other nucleotide sequences from this sample produce the same CDR3. This chain joins TRBV12-3 or TRBV12-4 and TRBJ1-4, with D maybe TRBD1 (6 bases). The germline V and J ends were trimmed by 6 bases and 4 bases, with 9 bases remaining between them. The CDR3 sequence is 13 residues long. The CDR3 coding sequence is TGTGCCAGCAGGAGGGGGATTAATGAAAAACTGTTTTTT. Its protein product is CASRRGINEKLFF.

The chain couples TRBV20-1 to TRBJ1-2; D uncertain. The CDR3 has 12 amino acids. Germline CDR1 reads DFQATT; CDR2 reads SNEGSKA (reference sequence). V dropped 3 bases and J dropped 7 bases, with 12 bases sitting between them. The chain's CDR3 is CSASWSGRGYTF. The CDR3 nucleotides read TGCAGTGCTAGTTGGTCAGGTCGTGGCTACACCTTC.

This chain joins TRBV28 and TRBJ1-1; D gene uncertain. V lost 6 bases and J 2 bases, leaving 10 bases between the germline ends. The CDR3 contains 13 residues. Germline V gene lookup returns CDR1 MDHEN and CDR2 SYDVKM. The CDR3 here is CASSPQANTEAFF. For the CDR3, the DNA is TGTGCCAGCAGCCCCCAAGCAAACACTGAAGCTTTCTTT.

The chain links TRBV11-1 to TRBJ2-3; D is possibly TRBD1 (5 bases). The V end was cut by 3 bases, the J end by 1 base, with 14 bases between. In germline, CDR1 is SGHAT, CDR2 FQDESV (reference sequence). The CDR3 has 16 amino acids. CDR3 DNA sequence: TGTGCCAGCAGCTTTGGCAGGGCACTTGGCACAGATACGCAGTATTTT. It yields the protein CASSFGRALGTDTQYF.

The rearrangement joins TRBV3-1 (or the pseudogene TRBV3-2) to TRBJ2-5, with D perhaps assigned TRBD1 or TRBD2 (5 bases each). Trimming shortened V by 4 bases and J by 5 bases, and 14 bases separated the two germline ends. The CDR3 consists of 14 residues. Germline V CDR1 and CDR2: LGHDT, YNNKEL (reference sequence). The CDR3 here is CASSPLTGRETQYF. The CDR3 coding sequence is TGTGCCAGCAGCCCCTTGACGGGGCGGGAGACCCAGTACTTC.

The chain employs TRBV5-1 and TRBJ1-2; D remains unclear. V was shortened by 6 bases and J by 8 bases, with 20 bases between the two germline ends. Germline loops: CDR1 SGHRS, CDR2 YFSETQ. The CDR3 is 14 amino acids. CDR3 sequence (DNA): TGCGCCAGCACCTCTACCGGCAACCCGGGGGGCTACACCTTC. Translating it yields CASTSTGNPGGYTF.

The rearrangement uses TRBV5-1 and TRBJ1-2; tentatively, D is TRBD1 (5 bases). Germline V CDR1 and CDR2: SGHRS, YFSETQ. The CDR3 contains 16 residues. Trimming left V 0 bases short and J 7 bases short, with 19 bases between. The CDR3 sequence: CASSLGDRDGGGGYTF. The CDR3, as DNA: TGCGCCAGCAGCTTGGGAGATAGGGACGGCGGCGGTGGCTACACCTTC.

V is TRBV5-1 and J is TRBJ2-5; D may be TRBD1 (6 bases). Trimming took off 0 bases at V and 7 bases at J, with 13 bases between the two ends. This CDR3 has 14 residues. Germline V CDR1 and CDR2: SGHRS, YFSETQ. CDR3 residues: CASSLGAGVWTQYF. The DNA for the CDR3 is TGCGCCAGCAGCTTGGGGGCAGGGGTTTGGACCCAGTACTTC. Using reference TRBV5-1 and TRBJ2-5 for the parts outside the CDR3, the full variable domain is KAGVTQTPRYLIKTRGQQVTLSCSPISGHRSVSWYQQTPGQGLQFLFEYFSETQRNKGNFPGRFSGRQFSNSRSEMNVSTLELGDSALYLCASSLGAGVWTQYFGPGTRLLVL.

The chain combines TRBV2 with TRBJ2-7; D is ambiguous. Deletions cut 6 bases from V and 1 base from J, with 7 bases between. The germline gives CDR1 SNHLY, CDR2 FYNNEI. This CDR3 region has 12 residues. The CDR3 coding sequence is TGTGCCAGCAGCATAACTTCCTACGAGCAGTACTTC. This sequence encodes CASSITSYEQYF.

This clone was seen just once. The chain has TRBV3-1 (or the pseudogene TRBV3-2) and TRBJ1-4; D is uncertain. Germline V gene sequence: CDR1 LGHDT, CDR2 YNNKEL (reference sequence). CDR3 length: 16 residues. The ends were cut back, 1 base at V and 0 bases at J, with 9 bases in the middle. As DNA, the CDR3 is TGTGCCAGCAGCCAAGTTGAAATTGCAACTAATGAAAAACTGTTTTTT. This sequence encodes CASSQVEIATNEKLFF.

Details on this clone: One end of the junction fails to match germline, which may point to a read error. V is TRBV6-1 and J is TRBJ1-3; TRBD1 might be the D (5 bases). CDR1 MNHNS and CDR2 SASEGT come from the germline V gene. The CDR3 is 16 residues long. CDR3 in DNA: TGTGCCAGCAGGGAAGAGGCCGGGGGAGCTGGAAACACCATATATTTT. It is translated as CASREEAGGAGNTIYF.

CDR3 in DNA: TGCAGTGCTAGTGAGCCCCGAGGGGGTCGTCATGGCTACACCTTC. It translates to CSASEPRGGRHGYTF. The chain combines TRBV20-1 with TRBJ1-2; a weak D match, TRBD1 (6 bases). Trimming took off 3 bases at V and 6 bases at J, with 20 bases between the two ends. CDR1 is DFQATT, CDR2 SNEGSKA, per germline (reference sequence). The CDR3 extends over 15 amino acids.

This chain links TRBV28 with TRBJ1-3; a possible D gene is TRBD1 (6 bases). This CDR3 spans 16 amino acids. Looked up from germline, CDR1 is MDHEN and CDR2 is SYDVKM. Trimming cost V 6 bases and J 2 bases, with 17 bases left between them. The chain's CDR3 is CASRPPPGAPGNTIYF. The DNA for the CDR3 is TGTGCCAGCAGACCTCCGCCAGGGGCCCCTGGAAACACCATATATTTT.

This clone is a singleton in its sample. The DNA for the CDR3 is TGTGCCAGCTCGCCGACCAATGGGATATCAACTAATGAAAAACTGTTTTTT. Protein: CASSPTNGISTNEKLFF. V and J are TRBV18 and TRBJ1-4, with D unclear. V lost 6 bases and J lost 0, with 17 bases in between. Germline CDR1 is KGHSH and CDR2 is LQKENI. This CDR3 spans 17 amino acids.

The chain carries TRBV6-5 and TRBJ2-7; D call uncertain. Germline-derived CDR1 and CDR2 are MNHEY and SVGAGI. Between the trimmed V and J ends, which lost 6 bases and 6 bases, there was a span of 15 bases. CDR3 length: 13 residues. In DNA form, the CDR3 reads TGTGCCAGCAGGATTACGGAAGCCCGCGAGCAGTACTTC. Its translation is CASRITEAREQYF.

The rearrangement joins TRBV21-1 to TRBJ1-4; TRBD1, as called in the table, went unchecked against the DNA. TRBV21-1 is tagged as a pseudogene. The CDR3 runs 19 residues. The DNA for the CDR3 is TGTGCCAGCTTTAGAACCCAGGGTTATAGGGGTGTTACCTCCGAAAAACTGTTTTTT. It yields the protein CASFRTQGYRGVTSEKLFF.

The chain joins TRBV27 to TRBJ1-2, with D tentatively TRBD1 (6 bases). V lost 3 bases, J lost 4 bases, and 12 bases lay in between. CDR1 and CDR2 from the germline V gene are MNHEY and SMNVEV (reference sequence). There are 14 residues in the CDR3. CDR3 nucleotides: TGTGCCAGCAGTTTCTCACAGGGACCCTATGGCTACACCTTC. This codes for CASSFSQGPYGYTF.